This T cell receptor (beta chain) was obtained from a study of T cell responses to AZD1222 COVID-19 vaccine. The CDR3 has 17 residues. The germline V gene has CDR1 MDHEN and CDR2 SYDVKM. Trimming cost V 5 bases and J 6 bases; bases outside gene matches: 16. Profiling relied on immunoSEQ multiplex PCR, and the TCRdb table lists in-frame clones only, not all of them. The table shows fewer than 200,000 clones, with roughly 94% occurring only once. The receptor was derived from an adult who received the AZD1222 COVID-19 vaccine. The chain has TRBV28 and TRBJ2-1, with TRBD1 matching 7 bases. The sequencing here drew on peripheral blood, taken 28 days after the second AZD1222 dose. As DNA, the CDR3 is TGTGCCAGCAGTCCAACCACCAAGGGCAGGGGGATCAATGAGCAGTTCTTC. It is translated as CASSPTTKGRGINEQFF.